This TCR beta chain was identified in a study of blood T cells in healthy people across ages. The study drew donors from healthy Caucasian individuals in Russia aged roughly 6 to 100. A J-beta primer mix and a sample-barcoded 5' primer were used in a second PCR of about 7 to 12 cycles. The template-switch adaptor was a 5' adaptor with 12 random nucleotides. It tagged each cDNA molecule. TCRdb independently ran MiXCR on the 5' RACE reads; one entry per CDR3 protein. Found here are some 800,000 distinct CDR3 sequences, around 42% of them singletons; the top ten hold approximately 20%. Germline loops: CDR1 DFQATT, CDR2 SNEGSKA (reference sequence). J gave up 4 bases and V 5 bases, and 1 base lay outside the gene matches. The CDR3 covers 11 residues. Findings and caveats of the study: When set beside aged donors, long-lived donors presented more naive CD4+ cells and higher diversity.

This clonotype was detected a few times. What it binds is not known. This sequence was found in a man aged 55 to 70 in good health. The chain is built from TRBV20-1 and TRBJ2-5; 7 positions agree with TRBD2. The sequencing input was blood. CDR3 loop: CSARLAETQYF. CDR3 nucleotide sequence: TGCAGTGCTCGACTAGCAGAGACCCAGTACTTC.